One and the same sample provided the 23 T cell receptor beta chains below, sequenced in a study of blood T cell repertoires in COVID-19. Libraries were prepared by immunoSEQ multiplex PCR; TCRdb keeps only in-frame clonotypes and omits some of them. The sample contains roughly 290,000 clones, around nine tenths of which appear only once. The sequenced material came from PBMCs or T cells enriched from blood (not recorded which). Source of these receptors: a woman between 40 and 50 years old who had recovered from COVID-19.

This chain uses TRBV28 with TRBJ2-7; D is unresolved. Germline V gives CDR1 MDHEN, CDR2 SYDVKM. V lost 8 bases and J 4 bases, leaving 9 bases between the germline ends. This CDR3 spans 11 amino acids. This CDR3 is CASGPVYEQYF. The DNA of the CDR3 is TGTGCCAGCGGTCCGGTATACGAGCAGTACTTC.

The genes are TRBV30 and TRBJ1-4; weak D call: TRBD1 (6 bases). The V end lost 5 bases, the J end lost 7 bases, and 11 bases lay between the germline ends. The CDR3 sequence is 12 residues long. Germline lookup yields CDR1 GTSNPN and CDR2 SVGIG (reference sequence). The chain's CDR3 is CAWATDSEKLFF. CDR3 coding DNA: TGTGCCTGGGCGACGGACAGTGAAAAACTGTTTTTT.

The rearrangement joins TRBV19 to TRBJ2-2, with D possibly matching TRBD1 (6 bases). Germline V gene sequence: CDR1 LNHDA, CDR2 SQIVND (reference sequence). Trimming removed 3 bases at V and 4 bases at J, with 12 bases between. This CDR3 contains 15 residues. CDR3 bases: TGTGCCAGTAGTATCTCAGGGGTGGGCACCGGGGAGCTGTTTTTT. It yields the protein CASSISGVGTGELFF.

CDR3 residues: CASSLSGRGLNSGNTIYF. In DNA, the CDR3 is TGTGCCAGCAGTTTATCGGGGCGTGGGCTTAACTCTGGAAACACCATATATTTT. V is TRBV27 and J is TRBJ1-3, with TRBD1 as a possible D gene (5 bases). The CDR3 loop spans 18 amino acids. Germline V gene sequence: CDR1 MNHEY, CDR2 SMNVEV (reference sequence). The ends were cut back, 0 bases at V and 0 bases at J, with 15 bases in the middle.

V usage is TRBV19 and J usage is TRBJ2-5; unclear D gene. V lost 8 bases and J 0 bases, leaving 16 bases between the germline ends. The CDR3 is made up of 15 amino acids. CDR1 is LNHDA and CDR2 is SQIVND in the germline V gene (reference sequence). The CDR3 bases are TGTGCCAGTGCAACGCGAGGCCTGTACCAAGAGACCCAGTACTTC. The encoded protein is CASATRGLYQETQYF.

Ten or more counts support this clone. The rearrangement uses TRBV9 and TRBJ2-2; 9 nucleotides line up with TRBD2. V lost 4 bases, J lost 5 bases, and 9 bases stayed unmatched. Germline CDR1 and CDR2: SGDLS and YYNGEE. The CDR3 consists of 16 residues. DNA of the CDR3: TGTGCCAGCAGCCCGTGGGGTAGCGGGAGTACCGGGGAGCTGTTTTTT. It translates to CASSPWGSGSTGELFF.

The rearrangement uses TRBV6-5 and TRBJ2-1; 11 bases align to TRBD1. The CDR3 is 15 residues long. The trim removed 6 bases at V and 5 bases at J, leaving 6 bases unmatched. The germline gives CDR1 MNHEY, CDR2 SVGAGI. As DNA, the CDR3 is TGTGCCAGCAGCCCCGGGACAGGGGGGAACAATGAGCAGTTCTTC. It translates to CASSPGTGGNNEQFF.

This clone was detected once. This rearrangement joins TRBV7-9 to TRBJ1-2; D may be TRBD1 (6 bases). Germline values: CDR1 SEHNR, CDR2 FQNEAQ (reference sequence). This CDR3 is built from 15 residues. Between the trimmed V and J ends, which lost 5 bases and 5 bases, there was a span of 18 bases. Here the CDR3 reads CASSTGDISLYGYTF. The CDR3 DNA follows: TGTGCCAGCAGCACCGGGGACATAAGCTTATATGGCTACACCTTC.

As DNA, the CDR3 is TGTGCCAGCAGCCCCACGGGCGGGCTACCTGAAAAACTGTTTTTT. Its protein product is CASSPTGGLPEKLFF. The gene calls are TRBV6-5 and TRBJ1-4; D not resolved. The CDR3 sequence is 15 residues long. In germline, CDR1 is MNHEY, CDR2 SVGAGI. Deletions cut 6 bases from V and 7 bases from J, with 18 bases between.

The CDR3 sequence: CASSPVESGNTIYF. CDR3 coding DNA: TGTGCCAGCTCACCGGTAGAATCGGGAAACACCATATATTTT. V and J are TRBV18 and TRBJ1-3; no definite D call. The germline gives CDR1 KGHSH, CDR2 LQKENI. V gave up 3 bases and J gave up 4 bases, with 10 bases separating them. The length of the CDR3 is 14 residues.

The chain has TRBV18 and TRBJ2-1, with D perhaps matching TRBD2 (5 bases). Looked up from germline, CDR1 is KGHSH and CDR2 is LQKENI. Between the trimmed V and J ends, which lost 2 bases and 7 bases, there was a span of 12 bases. The CDR3 has 14 amino acids. This chain's CDR3 is CASSPSPAGNEQFF. The CDR3 DNA reads as TGTGCCAGCTCACCAAGCCCCGCGGGTAATGAGCAGTTCTTC.

The CDR3 spells CASSQDGTSGNTGELFF. In DNA form, the CDR3 reads TGTGCCAGCAGCCAAGATGGGACTAGCGGGAACACCGGGGAGCTGTTTTTT. This sequence joins TRBV3-1 (or the pseudogene TRBV3-2) and TRBJ2-2; 11 nucleotides align to TRBD2. Germline assignment: CDR1 LGHDT and CDR2 YNNKEL (reference sequence). The CDR3 runs to 17 residues. J gave up 1 base and V 0 bases, and 1 base lay outside the gene matches.

V usage is TRBV7-8 and J usage is TRBJ2-5, with 7 bases aligning to TRBD2. V trimming: 10 bases; J trimming: 2 bases; junction bases outside the gene matches: 19. CDR3 length equals 17 residues. Germline V gene sequence: CDR1 SGHVS, CDR2 FQNEAQ. CDR3 in amino acids: CATSRTGGLNRQETQYF. CDR3 sequence (DNA): TGTGCCACCTCACGTACGGGAGGCCTCAACCGACAAGAGACCCAGTACTTC.

This clone showed up just a few times. The gene calls are TRBV20-1 and TRBJ2-1; D is ambiguous. This CDR3 is 15 amino acids long. CDR1 DFQATT and CDR2 SNEGSKA come from the germline V gene (reference sequence). Trimming pared 3 bases from V and 8 bases from J, leaving 20 bases between. The CDR3 loop reads CSASSSPPTKDEQFF. The CDR3 bases are TGCAGTGCTAGTAGTTCCCCGCCAACAAAAGATGAGCAGTTCTTC.

This clone was picked up a small number of times. V is TRBV27 and J is TRBJ1-5; no firm D call. The CDR3 has 15 amino acids. With 6 bases removed from V and 0 bases from J, the gap between germline ends came to 12 bases. Germline CDR1 MNHEY, CDR2 SMNVEV (reference sequence). CDR3 sequence (DNA): TGTGCCAGCAGACAGTCAGTTCGTAGCAATCAGCCCCAGCATTTT. It specifies CASRQSVRSNQPQHF.

The gene calls are TRBV5-1 and TRBJ2-1, with 7 bases lining up with TRBD2. This CDR3 has 14 amino acids. Germline CDR1 and CDR2: SGHRS and YFSETQ. V dropped 4 bases and J dropped 3; count of bases not matched to a gene: 4. The CDR3 region is CASSTLAGYNEQFF. The CDR3 DNA is TGCGCCAGCAGCACATTAGCGGGCTACAATGAGCAGTTCTTC.

This chain connects TRBV15 to TRBJ2-3; 12 positions agree with TRBD2. The CDR3 consists of 16 residues. Germline CDR1 is LNHNV and CDR2 is YYDKDF (reference sequence). The V and J ends lost 2 bases and 3 bases, in that order; junction bases with no gene match: 3. The CDR3 reads CATSRTGLAGTDTQYF. The CDR3 bases are TGTGCCACCAGCAGAACCGGACTAGCGGGAACAGATACGCAGTATTTT.

This rearrangement joins TRBV7-2 to TRBJ2-7, with no clear D. The V gene's germline CDR1 is SGHTA and CDR2 FQGNSA. The V end was cut by 4 bases, the J end by 0 bases, with 10 bases between. CDR3 size: 14 residues. The CDR3 DNA is TGTGCCAGCAGCTCCCGGTCCGGCTCCTACGAGCAGTACTTC. Amino acid sequence: CASSSRSGSYEQYF.

The chain uses TRBV5-1 and TRBJ2-1; TRBD2 aligns across 11 bases. Losses at the gene ends were 2 bases for V and 8 bases for J; bases not matched to a gene: 12. This CDR3 region has 17 residues. Germline CDR1 reads SGHRS; CDR2 reads YFSETQ. CDR3 region: CASSFRGTSGSKYEQFF. The CDR3 coding sequence is TGCGCCAGCAGCTTCCGGGGTACTAGCGGGAGTAAGTATGAGCAGTTCTTC.

V usage is TRBV28 and J usage is TRBJ2-4, with 8 bases fitting TRBD1. The CDR3 length is 14 residues. V was clipped by 2 bases and J by 8 bases; unmatched bases: 5. Germline V CDR1 and CDR2: MDHEN, SYDVKM. The CDR3 reads CASSLQGQEDIQYF. In DNA form, the CDR3 reads TGTGCCAGCAGTTTACAGGGACAGGAGGACATTCAGTACTTC.

The rearrangement uses TRBV30 and TRBJ2-3, with D perhaps matching TRBD2 (6 bases). Deletions cut 4 bases from V and 5 bases from J, with 16 bases between. Germline CDR1 GTSNPN, CDR2 SVGIG (reference sequence). The CDR3 spans 14 residues. CDR3 in DNA: TGTGCCTGGACCCGCCTCGGCGGGATAGATACGCAGTATTTT. Translation gives CAWTRLGGIDTQYF. Based on the CDR3 plus reference TRBV30 and TRBJ2-3, the full variable domain is SQTIHQWPATLVQPVGSPLSLECTVEGTSNPNLYWYRQAAGRGLQLLFYSVGIGQISSEVPQNLSASRPQDRQFILSSKKLLLSDSGFYLCAWTRLGGIDTQYFGPGTRLTVL.

In DNA, the CDR3 is TGTGCCAGCAGTGAGTCCGGTAGCGGGAAACGGGACAATGAGCAGTTCTTC. This codes for CASSESGSGKRDNEQFF. V gene TRBV28 combines with J gene TRBJ2-1, with 8 bases aligning to TRBD2. V gave up 5 bases and J gave up 5 bases; unmatched junction bases: 14. The CDR3 is 17 amino acids. Germline CDR1 reads MDHEN; CDR2 reads SYDVKM.

The V call is TRBV4-3, the J call TRBJ2-3; possibly TRBD1 for D (6 bases). The CDR3 has 17 residues. From germline, CDR1 is LGHNA and CDR2 YSLEER. V dropped 0 bases and J dropped 3 bases, with 16 bases sitting between them. CDR3 region: CASSQEGPGERTDTQYF. Here the CDR3 DNA reads TGCGCCAGCAGCCAAGAAGGCCCAGGGGAGAGGACAGATACGCAGTATTTT.